The present entry profiles one T cell receptor beta chain with its context. Its antigen remains unidentified. The data were obtained in a study of identical twins. Findings of the study overall: These conclusions were based on statistical analysis (cross-sectional, not following the same donors). There was more out-of-frame TCR alpha sharing in monozygotic twins than models estimated. Out-of-frame alpha sequences common to twins exhibited an excess of low generation probability.

Template switching (which added a universal primer site) was used, and cDNA carried unique molecular identifiers. TCRdb re-derived calls from the 5' RACE reads in MiXCR, one entry per CDR3 protein. The data show 400,000 to 550,000 distinct CDR3 sequences, 13% to 15% seen once. Looked up from germline, CDR1 is SGHRS and CDR2 is YFSETQ. This CDR3 has 15 amino acids. Trimming left V 4 bases short and J 0 bases short, with 14 bases between. The data were also submitted as part of a second study, on yellow fever vaccine responses in identical twins.

The V and J genes are TRBV5-1 and TRBJ2-7; tentatively, D is TRBD2 (6 bases). The sequencing sample was made of CD4+ T cells sorted from blood. The sequence came from a woman younger than 35 in good health. DNA of the CDR3: TGCGCCAGCAGCCGGACATGGGAGGACTCCTACGAGCAGTACTTC. Translation: CASSRTWEDSYEQYF.